The clone carrying this T cell receptor (beta chain) was seen a single time. Its antigen is still unknown. Assay: immunoSEQ multiplex PCR; the TCRdb copy retains only in-frame clones and omits some. The sample holds approximately 120,000 clones, approximately 94% seen once. This sample was included in a study of T cell responses to AZD1222 COVID-19 vaccine. Study-wide findings and caveats: Repertoires in all cases were sampled only once the peak T cell response had passed. Seropositive at baseline were only a handful of AZD1222 recipients. Close to half of spike-specific TCRs reportedly recognize unmutated variant regions. Most donors were white British and more were female, and clonal diversity was possibly underestimated.

The CDR3 runs 13 residues. V lost 3 bases and J 0 bases, leaving 7 bases between the germline ends. The germline V gene encodes CDR1 GTSNPN and CDR2 SVGIG (reference sequence). The chain combines TRBV30 with TRBJ2-3; a possible D gene is TRBD2 (5 bases). The receptor was isolated from an adult in good health. The specimen comprised peripheral blood, sampled on day 0 of AZD1222 vaccination. The chain's CDR3 is CAWSGVSTDTQYF. The CDR3, as DNA: TGTGCCTGGAGCGGGGTTAGCACAGATACGCAGTATTTT. The full variable domain, its missing parts supplied by reference TRBV30 and TRBJ2-3, is SQTIHQWPATLVQPVGSPLSLECTVEGTSNPNLYWYRQAAGRGLQLLFYSVGIGQISSEVPQNLSASRPQDRQFILSSKKLLLSDSGFYLCAWSGVSTDTQYFGPGTRLTVL.